This T cell receptor (beta chain) was profiled in a study of cytomegalovirus exposure and HLA in healthy donors. Points from the study as a whole: The authors assumed roughly uniform sequencing depth across donors for presence/absence analyses. Through in vitro validation, three CMV-associated chains were shown to be specific for CMV antigens.

Comment on this clone: Its cognate antigen is unknown.

Healthy individuals who donated bone marrow served as the donors. At sampling all donors were nominally healthy, likely with unrecorded immune exposures. The CDR3 spans 16 residues. V lost 8 bases to trimming and J lost 5 bases; unmatched junction nucleotides: 14. The PCR was carried out with 60 Vbeta primers and 13 Jbeta primers. Clones were read by immunoSEQ multiplex PCR, and TCRdb kept only the in-frame ones, dropping some. The sample includes roughly 120,000 clones, over 60% of them seen just once. The chain has TRBV23-1 and TRBJ2-1, with TRBD2 matching over 8 bases. TRBV23-1 is assigned to the ORF class and has an uncertain function. This receptor was taken from a human donor in good health. What was sequenced was PBMCs. The CDR3 sequence: CASRLVAAGEHNEQFF. The CDR3 nucleotides are TGCGCCAGCCGCCTCGTTGCAGCGGGGGAACACAATGAGCAGTTCTTC.